This T cell receptor beta chain was sequenced during a study of blood T cells in healthy people across ages. Study details: In model experiments, template switching was able to capture about one barcoded beta molecule for every two T cells that were present.

This clonotype was seen a few times. The authors ran a second PCR of about 7 to 11 cycles using a sample-barcoded 5' primer and a J-beta primer mix. From the 5' RACE reads, TCRdb called clonotypes with MiXCR, one entry per CDR3 protein. Of approximately 1.5 million distinct CDR3 sequences listed, 30% to 40% are singletons. The V and J ends lost 5 bases and 9 bases, in that order; junction bases with no gene match: 13. The CDR3 sequence is 14 residues long. CDR1 and CDR2 from the germline V gene are DFQATT and SNEGSKA (reference sequence). The chain joins TRBV20-1 to TRBJ2-1; TRBD2 matches at 7 bases. The receptor comes from a woman in her twenties or thirties in good health. Specimen: blood. The CDR3 nucleotides read TGCAGTGCTGGGGGAGGGACTACCCGAGTTGAGCAGTTCTTC. Protein product: CSAGGGTTRVEQFF.